These 22 T cell receptor beta chains share one sample of origin, sequenced in a study of T cell changes during pregnancy in multiple sclerosis. Method: immunoSEQ multiplex PCR; TCRdb's copy keeps in-frame clones and lacks some. The data hold 30,000 to 40,000 clones, with around 89% observed a single time. The sample was CD4+ T cells from peripheral blood mononuclear cells, taken in the second trimester of pregnancy. The receptors derive from a female donor with multiple sclerosis, enrolled in a pregnancy study.

The chain joins TRBV6-5 to TRBJ2-5, with 8 bases lining up with TRBD1. Germline values: CDR1 MNHEY, CDR2 SVGAGI. V lost 2 bases, J lost 5 bases, and 7 bases stayed unmatched. The CDR3 is 15 residues long. The CDR3 here is CASSYMGQVSETQYF. The DNA for the CDR3 is TGTGCCAGCAGTTACATGGGACAGGTGTCCGAGACCCAGTACTTC.

This clone came up once. The rearrangement uses TRBV2 and TRBJ1-5, with 8 bases fitting TRBD1. J lost 1 base, V lost 4 bases, and 3 bases had no gene match. The CDR3 length is 15 residues. Looked up from germline, CDR1 is SNHLY and CDR2 is FYNNEI. The CDR3 DNA reads TGTGCCAGCAGTGGGGACAGGTTAAGCAATCAGCCCCAGCATTTT. Protein: CASSGDRLSNQPQHF.

This clone was seen more than once but under ten times. J is TRBJ2-3 and V is TRBV18; unclear D gene. Per germline, CDR1 KGHSH and CDR2 LQKENI. CDR3 length: 12 amino acids. The V end lost 3 bases, the J end lost 6 bases, and 7 bases lay between the germline ends. Written as DNA, the CDR3 is TGTGCCAGCTCACCTAGTTGGGATACGCAGTATTTT. This encodes CASSPSWDTQYF.

The CDR3 reads CASSSRLAGGAGGDTQYF. The CDR3 nucleotides read TGTGCCAGCAGCTCCCGACTAGCGGGAGGGGCAGGGGGGGATACGCAGTATTTT. J is TRBJ2-3 and V is TRBV21-1; the table's D call, TRBD2, has no DNA check behind it. TRBV21-1 is flagged as a pseudogene. The CDR3 consists of 18 residues.

V usage is TRBV28 and J usage is TRBJ1-2; 8 bases are a match to TRBD1. The CDR3 is 14 residues long. Germline V gives CDR1 MDHEN, CDR2 SYDVKM. Losses at the gene ends were 5 bases for V and 8 bases for J; bases not matched to a gene: 10. The CDR3 DNA sequence: TGTGCCAGCAGTCGGCTGACAGGGGTAGGAGGCTACACCTTC. It is translated as CASSRLTGVGGYTF.

This rearrangement joins TRBV14 to TRBJ2-1; D is possibly TRBD2 (6 bases). Per germline, CDR1 SGHDN and CDR2 FVKESK. This CDR3 is built from 14 residues. The V gene lost 4 bases and the J gene lost 8 bases, with 15 bases spanning the gap. This chain's CDR3 is CASSRLLGLHEQFF. The CDR3 DNA sequence: TGTGCCAGCAGCCGCCTATTGGGACTCCATGAGCAGTTCTTC.

The sample holds one count of this clone. V is TRBV27 and J is TRBJ2-7; a weak D match, TRBD2 (5 bases). The CDR3 extends over 15 amino acids. The germline V and J ends were trimmed by 2 bases and 2 bases, with 13 bases remaining between them. Germline V gene lookup returns CDR1 MNHEY and CDR2 SMNVEV (reference sequence). DNA of the CDR3: TGTGCCAGCAGTTTAGGACTCGTCGGGGCCTACGAGCAGTACTTC. Its protein is CASSLGLVGAYEQYF.

This clone was seen only once. This chain uses TRBV29-1 with TRBJ1-4; D is uncertain. With 6 bases removed from V and 8 bases from J, the gap between germline ends came to 10 bases. The CDR3 is made up of 11 amino acids. Germline CDR1 and CDR2: SQVTM and ANQGSEA. CDR3 residues: CSVKRREKLFF. For the CDR3, the DNA is TGCAGCGTGAAAAGGAGGGAAAAACTGTTTTTT.

V and J are TRBV29-1 and TRBJ2-1; TRBD2 aligns across 12 bases. With 7 bases clipped from V and 8 bases from J, the junction kept 3 bases outside the gene matches. This CDR3 has 12 residues. Germline CDR1 reads SQVTM; CDR2 reads ANQGSEA. The CDR3 spells CSAGLAGYEQFF. The DNA of the CDR3 is TGCAGCGCGGGACTAGCGGGTTATGAGCAGTTCTTC.

The gene calls are TRBV10-3 and TRBJ1-2, with TRBD1 as a possible D gene (6 bases). Germline assignment: CDR1 ENHRY and CDR2 SYGVKD. The CDR3 has 12 residues. V lost 4 bases and J lost 6, with 9 bases in between. The CDR3 reads CAISGTGNGYTF. CDR3 nucleotide sequence: TGTGCCATCAGTGGCACAGGGAATGGCTACACCTTC.

The gene calls are TRBV5-1 and TRBJ1-3; unclear D gene. Trimming took 5 bases from V and 0 from J, leaving 6 bases between them. This CDR3 spans 13 amino acids. Per germline, CDR1 SGHRS and CDR2 YFSETQ. CDR3 DNA sequence: TGCGCCAGCAGAGCGATCTCTGGAAACACCATATATTTT. Its translation: CASRAISGNTIYF.

This chain joins TRBV18 and TRBJ1-1; D is uncertain. The length of the CDR3 is 12 residues. CDR1 is KGHSH and CDR2 is LQKENI in the germline V gene. With 6 bases removed from V and 0 bases from J, the gap between germline ends came to 5 bases. This CDR3 reads CASSLMNTEAFF. The CDR3 coding sequence is TGTGCCAGCTCGCTAATGAACACTGAAGCTTTCTTT.

V and J are TRBV6-5 and TRBJ1-2, with TRBD1 matching 10 bases. V gave up 3 bases and J gave up 4 bases; unmatched junction bases: 8. This CDR3 contains 16 residues. Germline V gene lookup returns CDR1 MNHEY and CDR2 SVGAGI. In DNA, the CDR3 is TGTGCCAGCAGTTATATTCGGACAGGGGGTGGCTATGGCTACACCTTC. Residues: CASSYIRTGGGYGYTF.

CDR3 sequence reads: CASSPGAACVYEQYF. CDR3 nucleotide sequence: TGCGCCAGCAGCCCTGGTGCGGCGTGCGTCTACGAGCAGTACTTC. The chain joins TRBV4-3 to TRBJ2-7; no reliable D call. V was shortened by 4 bases and J by 3 bases, with 16 bases between the two germline ends. CDR1 is LGHNA and CDR2 is YSLEER in the germline V gene. CDR3 length: 15 amino acids.

This CDR3 reads CASSPWDRGPEKLFF. CDR3 DNA: TGTGCCAGCAGCCCGTGGGACAGGGGGCCTGAAAAACTGTTTTTT. The chain joins TRBV14 to TRBJ1-4; the match to TRBD1 covers 12 bases. This CDR3 contains 15 residues. J gave up 7 bases and V 4 bases, and 4 bases lay outside the gene matches. Germline values: CDR1 SGHDN, CDR2 FVKESK.

V gene TRBV28 combines with J gene TRBJ2-7; 7 bases fit TRBD2. The CDR3 consists of 15 residues. Germline V CDR1 and CDR2: MDHEN, SYDVKM. Losses at the gene ends were 7 bases for V and 0 bases for J; bases not matched to a gene: 9. The CDR3 DNA follows: TGTGCCAGCATAGCTAGCGGTACAAGCTCCTACGAGCAGTACTTC. It specifies CASIASGTSSYEQYF.

The rearrangement uses TRBV5-1 and TRBJ2-2; the D gene is possibly TRBD1 (5 bases). Trimming cost V 0 bases and J 0 bases, with 9 bases left between them. The length of the CDR3 is 16 residues. Looked up from germline, CDR1 is SGHRS and CDR2 is YFSETQ. CDR3 sequence: CASSLEGLPNTGELFF. The CDR3 DNA reads TGCGCCAGCAGCTTGGAGGGGTTGCCGAACACCGGGGAGCTGTTTTTT.

V usage is TRBV28 and J usage is TRBJ1-5; D is perhaps TRBD1 (5 bases). Germline CDR1 is MDHEN and CDR2 is SYDVKM. The CDR3 runs 15 residues. V lost 7 bases and J lost 4, with 17 bases in between. This chain's CDR3 is CASISDNLRNQPQHF. CDR3 bases: TGTGCCAGCATCTCGGACAATCTAAGGAATCAGCCCCAGCATTTT.

V gene TRBV28 combines with J gene TRBJ1-5; 7 nucleotides align to TRBD1. V dropped 5 bases and J dropped 2; count of bases not matched to a gene: 6. This CDR3 is 15 amino acids long. Germline V CDR1 and CDR2: MDHEN, SYDVKM. The CDR3 protein is CASSPDRPGNQPQHF. CDR3 coding DNA: TGTGCCAGCAGTCCGGACAGGCCAGGCAATCAGCCCCAGCATTTT.

This sequence joins TRBV19 and TRBJ1-1; 11 nucleotides align to TRBD1. There are 16 residues in the CDR3. Trimming cost V 2 bases and J 4 bases; bases outside gene matches: 6. Germline V gene data show CDR1 as LNHDA and CDR2 as SQIVND (reference sequence). CDR3 coding DNA: TGTGCCAGTAGTATAATGGGACAGGGGGGTGCCACTGAAGCTTTCTTT. Amino acid sequence: CASSIMGQGGATEAFF.

V is TRBV6-1 and J is TRBJ2-1; D gene uncertain. V lost 3 bases and J 0 bases, leaving 6 bases between the germline ends. CDR3 length: 14 residues. Germline V gene data show CDR1 as MNHNS and CDR2 as SASEGT. CDR3 coding DNA: TGTGCCAGCAGTGAGGTTAGCTCCTACAATGAGCAGTTCTTC. It specifies CASSEVSSYNEQFF.

V usage is TRBV27 and J usage is TRBJ2-1, with 9 bases that match TRBD1. Unmatched junction bases numbered 11, after V lost 7 bases and J lost 7 bases. Germline lookup yields CDR1 MNHEY and CDR2 SMNVEV (reference sequence). The CDR3 covers 15 residues. As DNA, the CDR3 is TGTGCCAGCACCTCCCTTTACAGGGGGCCGAATGAGCAGTTCTTC. Translated: CASTSLYRGPNEQFF.